Listed below are T cell receptor beta chains from one sample, sequenced in a study of OX40 agonist ivuxolimab in advanced cancers. Using immunoSEQ multiplex PCR, the repertoire was profiled, and TCRdb retains in-frame clones only, with some absent. The sample has tens of thousands of clones; approximately 84% are singletons. Specimen: CD4+ or CD8+ T cells sorted from blood, collected in a trial of the OX40 agonist ivuxolimab. The receptors were gathered from an adult with an advanced solid tumor such as melanoma, head and neck, liver or kidney cancer. Each CDR3 is given with its conserved first and last residue. Each record gives: V gene, clone size, D gene, J gene, CDR3 DNA, CDR3 protein. The D gene is left open where the match is weak. The size of a clone is reported for some rows only, either as once, few or many, or as a class for expanded clones.

v_gene: TRBV19
abundance: -
d_gene: -
j_gene: TRBJ2-4
CDR3nt: TGTGCCAGTAGTATTGGGGGGAAGAAAAACATTCAGTACTTC
CDR3aa: CASSIGGKKNIQYF

v_gene: TRBV4-2
abundance: -
d_gene: -
j_gene: TRBJ1-1
CDR3nt: TGTGCCAGCAGCCAAGCCCCCCCGAACACTGAAGCTTTCTTT
CDR3aa: CASSQAPPNTEAFF

v_gene: TRBV30
abundance: once
d_gene: -
j_gene: TRBJ1-2
CDR3nt: TGTGCCTCCAGTCCTGTGAACTATGGCTACACCTTC
CDR3aa: CASSPVNYGYTF

v_gene: TRBV9
abundance: -
d_gene: -
j_gene: TRBJ2-3
CDR3nt: TGTGCCAGCAGCGCAGGGGTTTTGGCGAGTTTACGGGATACGCAGTATTTT
CDR3aa: CASSAGVLASLRDTQYF

v_gene: TRBV28
abundance: once
d_gene: -
j_gene: TRBJ2-3
CDR3nt: TGTGCCAGCAAGGGCAGGGCTGCAGATACGCAGTATTTT
CDR3aa: CASKGRAADTQYF

v_gene: TRBV11-2
abundance: -
d_gene: TRBD1
j_gene: TRBJ1-2
CDR3nt: TGTGCCAGCAGCTCAGTCAGGGGGCGGGATGGCTACACCTTC
CDR3aa: CASSSVRGRDGYTF

v_gene: TRBV15
abundance: -
d_gene: TRBD1
j_gene: TRBJ2-3
CDR3nt: TGTGCCACCAGCAGAAATCCGGGACAGAACACAGATACGCAGTATTTT
CDR3aa: CATSRNPGQNTDTQYF

v_gene: TRBV9
abundance: -
d_gene: TRBD1
j_gene: TRBJ2-7
CDR3nt: TGTGCCAGCAGCGCCCACATTGGGACAGGTGGGAGCGAGCAGTACTTC
CDR3aa: CASSAHIGTGGSEQYF

v_gene: TRBV5-1
abundance: -
d_gene: TRBD1
j_gene: TRBJ2-5
CDR3nt: TGCGCCAGCACTTGGACAGGTGGGGAGACCCAGTACTTC
CDR3aa: CASTWTGGETQYF

v_gene: TRBV9
abundance: -
d_gene: TRBD2
j_gene: TRBJ2-3
CDR3nt: TGTGCCAGCAGCGTAGACACTAGCGGGGGGCCTGCGGTAGATACGCAGTATTTT
CDR3aa: CASSVDTSGGPAVDTQYF

v_gene: TRBV12-5
abundance: few
d_gene: TRBD1
j_gene: TRBJ1-3
CDR3nt: TGTGCTAGTGGTTTGGTACTTGGGACAGGGGCCGCGAATTGGTTATCTGGAAACACCATATATTTT
CDR3aa: CASGLVLGTGAANWLSGNTIYF

v_gene: TRBV5-5
abundance: -
d_gene: -
j_gene: TRBJ2-3
CDR3nt: TGTGCCAGCAGCTCGGGGCCCCGCACAGATACGCAGTATTTT
CDR3aa: CASSSGPRTDTQYF

v_gene: TRBV11-2
abundance: -
d_gene: -
j_gene: TRBJ1-1
CDR3nt: TGTGCCAGCAGCTCCACATTGAACACTGAAGCTTTCTTT
CDR3aa: CASSSTLNTEAFF

v_gene: TRBV12-5
abundance: -
d_gene: -
j_gene: TRBJ2-3
CDR3nt: TGTGCTAGTGGTTTGGGGGCAGGGAACACAGATACGCAGTATTTT
CDR3aa: CASGLGAGNTDTQYF

v_gene: TRBV29-1
abundance: -
d_gene: TRBD1
j_gene: TRBJ1-1
CDR3nt: TGCAGCGTTTGGGGAACAGGGGATGAAGCTTTCTTT
CDR3aa: CSVWGTGDEAFF

v_gene: TRBV7-6
abundance: -
d_gene: -
j_gene: TRBJ1-5
CDR3nt: TGTGCCAGCAGCTTAATCCGCGGAGGTCAGCCCCAGCATTTT
CDR3aa: CASSLIRGGQPQHF

v_gene: TRBV2
abundance: few
d_gene: -
j_gene: TRBJ1-5
CDR3nt: TGTGCCAGCAGTGGTGGGGCAGGGCAGCCCCAGCATTTT
CDR3aa: CASSGGAGQPQHF

v_gene: TRBV20-1
abundance: once
d_gene: -
j_gene: TRBJ1-1
CDR3nt: TGCAGTGCTGCCAGGAACACTGAAGCTTTCTTT
CDR3aa: CSAARNTEAFF

v_gene: TRBV2
abundance: -
d_gene: -
j_gene: TRBJ1-5
CDR3nt: TGTGCCAGCAGTTCCCGCCTAATCGACATTAAGGGCAATCAGCCCCAGCATTTT
CDR3aa: CASSSRLIDIKGNQPQHF

v_gene: TRBV4-2
abundance: -
d_gene: -
j_gene: TRBJ2-3
CDR3nt: TGTGCCAGCAGCGTTCTCCTGGCTGATACGCAGTATTTT
CDR3aa: CASSVLLADTQYF

v_gene: TRBV6-5
abundance: -
d_gene: -
j_gene: TRBJ2-7
CDR3nt: TGTGCCAGCAGTTACTCTGTCTACGAGCAGTACTTC
CDR3aa: CASSYSVYEQYF

v_gene: TRBV7-3
abundance: -
d_gene: TRBD2
j_gene: TRBJ2-7
CDR3nt: TGTGCCAGCAGCTTAGCGGGAGGAAACTACGAGCAGTACTTC
CDR3aa: CASSLAGGNYEQYF

v_gene: TRBV7-8
abundance: -
d_gene: -
j_gene: TRBJ1-1
CDR3nt: TGTGCCAGCAGCTTCGGGGGATTGAGGACTGAAGCTTTCTTT
CDR3aa: CASSFGGLRTEAFF

v_gene: TRBV5-4
abundance: -
d_gene: TRBD2
j_gene: TRBJ2-3
CDR3nt: TGTGCCAGCAGCTCGGGACAGAGAAGACTAGCGGGGGCCCCAGATACGCAGTATTTT
CDR3aa: CASSSGQRRLAGAPDTQYF

v_gene: TRBV28
abundance: -
d_gene: TRBD1
j_gene: TRBJ1-3
CDR3nt: TGTGCCAGCAGTTTCAGGGGGCAATCTGGAAACACCATATATTTT
CDR3aa: CASSFRGQSGNTIYF

v_gene: TRBV9
abundance: -
d_gene: -
j_gene: TRBJ1-2
CDR3nt: TGTGCCAGCAGCACTACAGGGCAGGGGTATGGCTACACCTTC
CDR3aa: CASSTTGQGYGYTF

v_gene: TRBV5-6
abundance: -
d_gene: -
j_gene: TRBJ1-5
CDR3nt: TGTGCCAGCAGCTTGTTTAGGGCAAATCAGCCCCAGCATTTT
CDR3aa: CASSLFRANQPQHF

v_gene: TRBV18
abundance: -
d_gene: -
j_gene: TRBJ1-1
CDR3nt: TGTGCCAGCTCACCATTGGGAACGGAGGGTTCAATGAGCACTGAAGCTTTCTTT
CDR3aa: CASSPLGTEGSMSTEAFF

v_gene: TRBV4-2
abundance: -
d_gene: TRBD2
j_gene: TRBJ2-7
CDR3nt: TGTGCCAGCAGCCAACCAGCGGGAGGGCCCTCCTACGAGCAGTACTTC
CDR3aa: CASSQPAGGPSYEQYF

v_gene: TRBV6-5
abundance: -
d_gene: -
j_gene: TRBJ2-3
CDR3nt: TGTGCCAGCAGCCCCCCGGGGTTTAGCACAGATACGCAGTATTTT
CDR3aa: CASSPPGFSTDTQYF

v_gene: TRBV2
abundance: -
d_gene: TRBD1
j_gene: TRBJ2-7
CDR3nt: TGTGCCAGCAGGGTACAGGGGGCCTCCTACGAGCAGTACTTC
CDR3aa: CASRVQGASYEQYF

v_gene: TRBV14
abundance: -
d_gene: -
j_gene: TRBJ1-1
CDR3nt: TGTGCCAGCAGCCAATTCCCTCACACTGAAGCTTTCTTT
CDR3aa: CASSQFPHTEAFF

v_gene: TRBV4-3
abundance: -
d_gene: TRBD1
j_gene: TRBJ1-2
CDR3nt: TGCGCCAGCAGCCCAACGACAGGGGGTTTCTATGGCTACACCTTC
CDR3aa: CASSPTTGGFYGYTF

v_gene: TRBV14
abundance: -
d_gene: TRBD1
j_gene: TRBJ2-1
CDR3nt: TGTGCCAGCAGCCAAGATCCACAGGGGGGTGAGCAGTTCTTC
CDR3aa: CASSQDPQGGEQFF

v_gene: TRBV30
abundance: -
d_gene: TRBD2
j_gene: TRBJ2-2
CDR3nt: TGTGCCTGGAGTGTACTATGGGTTACCCCTGGGACTAGCCCCGGGGAGCTGTTTTTT
CDR3aa: CAWSVLWVTPGTSPGELFF